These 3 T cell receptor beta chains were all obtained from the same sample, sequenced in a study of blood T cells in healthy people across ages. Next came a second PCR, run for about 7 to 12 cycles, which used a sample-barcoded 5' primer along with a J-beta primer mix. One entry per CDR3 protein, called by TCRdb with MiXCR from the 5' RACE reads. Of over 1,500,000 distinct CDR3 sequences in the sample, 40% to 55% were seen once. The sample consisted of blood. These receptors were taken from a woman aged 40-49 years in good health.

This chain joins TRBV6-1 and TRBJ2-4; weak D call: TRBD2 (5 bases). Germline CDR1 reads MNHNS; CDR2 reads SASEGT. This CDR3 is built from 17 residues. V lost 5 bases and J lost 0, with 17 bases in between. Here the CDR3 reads CASSPSNLEVAKNIQYF. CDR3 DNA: TGTGCCAGCAGTCCTTCAAACCTGGAGGTAGCCAAAAACATTCAGTACTTC.

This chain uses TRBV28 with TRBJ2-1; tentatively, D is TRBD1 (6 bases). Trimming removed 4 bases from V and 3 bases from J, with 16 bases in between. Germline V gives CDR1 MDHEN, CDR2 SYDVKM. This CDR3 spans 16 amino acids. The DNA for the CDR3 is TGTGCCAGCAGTTCAGGGGACCCTCAGTTCTACAATGAGCAGTTCTTC. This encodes CASSSGDPQFYNEQFF.

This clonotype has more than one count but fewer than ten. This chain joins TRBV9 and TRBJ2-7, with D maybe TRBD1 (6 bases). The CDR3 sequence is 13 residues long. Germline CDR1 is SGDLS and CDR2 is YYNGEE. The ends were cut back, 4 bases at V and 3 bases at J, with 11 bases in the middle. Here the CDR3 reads CASSPQGIYEQYF. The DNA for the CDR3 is TGTGCCAGCAGCCCTCAGGGGATCTACGAGCAGTACTTC.